This T cell receptor beta chain was recorded in a study of cytomegalovirus exposure and HLA in healthy donors. It was with 60 Vbeta and 13 Jbeta primers that the PCR ran. How the authors handled the data: In a later analysis, of 70 million to 85 million unique beta chains, about 12 million appeared in at least two donors. Sequenced by immunoSEQ multiplex PCR; TCRdb stores in-frame clones only, minus some. Clonal size and the V and J genes are those of that table, whereas D and trimming came from the DNA. The sample lists roughly 120,000 clones; around 80% were seen once. General observations from the study: Several V segments, TRBV6-2 and TRBV6-3 among them, could not be told apart and were dropped. Rare TCR sequences predominated, though certain public TCRs were found in many donors.

As for this clone: The antigen is undetermined.

Germline CDR1 is SGHDT and CDR2 is YYEEEE. CDR3 length: 12 residues. Deletions cut 6 bases from V and 6 bases from J, with 10 bases between. The sequence derives from a human donor in good health. The rearrangement joins TRBV5-6 to TRBJ2-1; D is ambiguous. The specimen sequenced was PBMCs. CDR3 sequence (DNA): TGTGCCAGCACCTTCCCGGGCAATGAGCAGTTCTTC. It encodes CASTFPGNEQFF.